This entry is about one T cell receptor (beta chain). This record belongs to a study of blood T cell repertoires in COVID-19. Measured with immunoSEQ multiplex PCR; TCRdb has only the in-frame clones, and not every one. The table lists 200,000 to 250,000 clones, 84% of them singletons, with over 15% in the top ten. Looked up from germline, CDR1 is MNHEY and CDR2 is SVGEGT. This CDR3 is 16 amino acids long. V lost 6 bases and J lost 0, with 15 bases in between. This chain connects TRBV6-2 or TRBV6-3 to TRBJ1-3; D might be TRBD1 (5 bases). Sequenced material: peripheral blood. The receptor was isolated from a woman of 80 years or more with active or convalescent COVID-19. In DNA form, the CDR3 reads TGTGCCAGCAGCCCTGGTGACAGATCCTCTGGAAACACCATATATTTT. It encodes CASSPGDRSSGNTIYF.